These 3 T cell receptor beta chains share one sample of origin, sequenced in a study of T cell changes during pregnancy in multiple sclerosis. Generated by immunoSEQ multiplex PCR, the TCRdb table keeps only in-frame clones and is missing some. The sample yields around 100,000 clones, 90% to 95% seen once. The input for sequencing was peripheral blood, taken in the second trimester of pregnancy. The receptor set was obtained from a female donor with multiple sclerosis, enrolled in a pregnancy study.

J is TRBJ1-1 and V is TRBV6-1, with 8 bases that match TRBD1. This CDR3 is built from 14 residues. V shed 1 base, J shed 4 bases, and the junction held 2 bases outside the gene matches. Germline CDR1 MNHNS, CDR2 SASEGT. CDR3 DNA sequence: TGTGCCAGCAGTGAAGGGCAGGGGGCCACTGAAGCTTTCTTT. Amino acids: CASSEGQGATEAFF.

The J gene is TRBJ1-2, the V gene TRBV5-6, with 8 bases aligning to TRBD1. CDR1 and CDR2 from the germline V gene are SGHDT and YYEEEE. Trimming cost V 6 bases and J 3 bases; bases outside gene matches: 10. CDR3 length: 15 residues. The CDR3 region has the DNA TGTGCCAGCAACCGGGACAGGAGCGCTTACTATGGCTACACCTTC. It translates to CASNRDRSAYYGYTF. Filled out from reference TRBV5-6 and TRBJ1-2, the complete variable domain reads DAGVTQSPTHLIKTRGQQVTLRCSPKSGHDTVSWYQQALGQGPQFIFQYYEEEERQRGNFPDRFSGHQFPNYSSELNVNALLLGDSALYLCASNRDRSAYYGYTFGSGTRLTVV.

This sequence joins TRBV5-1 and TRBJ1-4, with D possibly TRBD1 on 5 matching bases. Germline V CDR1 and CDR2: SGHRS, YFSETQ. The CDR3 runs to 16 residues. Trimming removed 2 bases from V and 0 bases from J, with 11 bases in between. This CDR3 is CASSFQGFATNEKLFF. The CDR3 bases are TGCGCCAGCAGCTTCCAGGGATTTGCAACTAATGAAAAACTGTTTTTT.